This T cell receptor beta chain was retrieved from a study of shared clonotypes between healthy human individuals. About the study: Three CD4 naive, three CD4 memory, two CD8 naive and one CD8 memory plate were used per donor.

An approximately 210 ng quantity of DNA, around 30,000 T cell genomes, went into the sorted-subset replicate PCRs. Assay used: immunoSEQ multiplex PCR; TCRdb lists only in-frame clones, some missing. The data contain over 2 million clones, 85% to 95% of them singletons. Study-wide points: Non-shared clonotypes had lower generation probabilities than those shared by all four donors.

Into CD45RA+ naive and CD45RA-negative memory subsets, the CD4+ cells were split. Details on this clone: The antigen remains undetermined.

Between the trimmed V and J ends, which lost 4 bases and 1 base, there was a span of 11 bases. This CDR3 comprises 14 residues. Germline V CDR1 and CDR2: LGHNA, YNFKEQ. This TCR came from a young man in good health. Some clones in this sample may be carry-over from other donors' samples. The chain employs TRBV4-2 and TRBJ2-7; D perhaps matches TRBD1 (5 bases). Sequencing used naive CD4+ T cells from PBMCs. The subset here: CD45RA+ positively selected. For the CDR3, the DNA is TGTGCCAGCAGCCCGGCGAAGGGGTCCTACGAGCAGTACTTC. Protein sequence: CASSPAKGSYEQYF.